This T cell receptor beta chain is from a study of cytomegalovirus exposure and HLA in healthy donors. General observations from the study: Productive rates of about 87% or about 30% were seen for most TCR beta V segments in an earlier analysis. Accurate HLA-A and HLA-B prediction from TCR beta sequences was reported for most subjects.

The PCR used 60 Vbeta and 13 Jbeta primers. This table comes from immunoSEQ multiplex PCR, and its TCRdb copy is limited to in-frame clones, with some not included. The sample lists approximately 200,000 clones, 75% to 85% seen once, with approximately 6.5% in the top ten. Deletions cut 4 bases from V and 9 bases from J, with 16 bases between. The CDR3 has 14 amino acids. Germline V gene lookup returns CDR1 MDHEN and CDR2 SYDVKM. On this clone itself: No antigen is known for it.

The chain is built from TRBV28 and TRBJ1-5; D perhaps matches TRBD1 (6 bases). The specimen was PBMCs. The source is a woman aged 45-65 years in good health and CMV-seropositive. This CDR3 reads CASSYGRGGRPQHF. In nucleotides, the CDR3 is TGTGCCAGCAGTTACGGACGGGGGGGGCGGCCCCAGCATTTT.